This is a list of T cell receptor beta chains from one sample in a study of T cell responses to AZD1222 COVID-19 vaccine. Generated by immunoSEQ multiplex PCR, the TCRdb table keeps only in-frame clones and is missing some. The data hold about 140,000 clones, with over 85% observed a single time. The input for sequencing was peripheral blood, taken on day 0 of AZD1222 vaccination. These receptor sequences come from an adult in good health. Each CDR3 is given with its conserved first and last residue. D genes are given only for firm matches. Expanded clones get a size class; other rows say once, few or many, or leave the size out.

TRBJ1-2 | . | TRBV27 | . | CASSPTGQPKYGYTF | TGTGCCAGCAGTCCCACCGGACAGCCAAAATATGGCTACACCTTC
TRBJ2-1 | . | TRBV12-3/TRBV12-4 | . | CASSRSHEQFF | TGTGCCAGCAGTCGGAGTCATGAGCAGTTCTTC
TRBJ1-5 | . | TRBV28 | . | CASSAGVPQHF | TGTGCCAGCAGTGCAGGGGTACCCCAGCATTTT
TRBJ2-3 | . | TRBV9 | . | CASSTQSDTQYF | TGTGCCAGCAGCACCCAATCAGATACGCAGTATTTT
TRBJ1-1 | . | TRBV15 | . | CATSREGTVNTEAFF | TGTGCCACCAGCAGAGAGGGGACGGTGAACACTGAAGCTTTCTTT
TRBJ2-1 | few | TRBV10-3 | TRBD2 | CAISDPGTSGNEQFF | TGTGCCATCAGTGATCCCGGGACTAGCGGGAATGAGCAGTTCTTC
TRBJ1-1 | . | TRBV28 | TRBD1 | CASSLLTGGARTEAFF | TGTGCCAGCAGTTTATTGACAGGGGGCGCGAGGACTGAAGCTTTCTTT
TRBJ2-7 | . | TRBV19 | TRBD2 | CASSMLVVAGSEQYF | TGTGCCAGTAGTATGTTGGTGGTAGCGGGAAGCGAGCAGTACTTC
TRBJ1-4 | . | TRBV11-2 | . | CASTHLEANEKLFF | TGTGCCAGCACCCACCTAGAGGCTAATGAAAAACTGTTTTTT
TRBJ2-7 | . | TRBV28 | . | CASSPTRTEQYF | TGTGCCAGCAGTCCCACCAGGACTGAGCAGTACTTC
TRBJ2-4 | . | TRBV12-3/TRBV12-4 | TRBD1 | CASSLGQGNIQYF | TGTGCCAGCAGCTTGGGACAGGGTAACATTCAGTACTTC
TRBJ1-5 | . | TRBV7-2 | TRBD1 | CASSFQGGQPQHF | TGTGCCAGCAGCTTTCAGGGGGGTCAGCCCCAGCATTTT
TRBJ2-5 | . | TRBV15 | . | CATSRDQGNEETQYF | TGTGCCACCAGCAGAGATCAGGGGAACGAAGAGACCCAGTACTTC
TRBJ2-7 | . | TRBV7-9 | . | CASSLEKGGQYF | TGTGCCAGCAGCTTAGAGAAAGGTGGGCAGTACTTC
TRBJ2-7 | . | TRBV7-9 | . | CASSSPEGEQYF | TGTGCCAGCAGCTCGCCGGAGGGCGAGCAGTACTTC
TRBJ1-1 | . | TRBV27 | TRBD1 | CASSDGTVSREAFF | TGTGCCAGCAGTGATGGGACAGTCTCCCGCGAGGCTTTCTTT
TRBJ2-5 | . | TRBV7-2 | TRBD2 | CASRPGGGRGNQETQYF | TGTGCCAGCAGACCCGGGGGGGGACGGGGGAACCAAGAGACCCAGTACTTC
TRBJ2-3 | once | TRBV4-3 | . | CASSQEIHVTSTDTQYF | TGCGCCAGCAGCCAAGAAATTCACGTGACTAGCACAGATACGCAGTATTTT
TRBJ2-3 | . | TRBV5-1 | TRBD1 | CASSFRGFADTQYF | TGCGCCAGCAGCTTCAGGGGGTTCGCAGATACGCAGTATTTT
TRBJ1-6 | . | TRBV6-2/TRBV6-3 | . | CASSSSTMTKPRNSPLHF | TGTGCCAGCAGTTCCTCGACTATGACAAAACCAAGAAATTCACCCCTCCACTTT
TRBJ2-7 | . | TRBV7-8 | . | CASTLSGSPYEQYF | TGTGCCAGCACACTATCGGGATCGCCCTACGAGCAGTACTTC
TRBJ2-7 | . | TRBV7-9 | TRBD1 | CASSPTGKGWEQYF | TGTGCCAGCAGCCCGACAGGGAAAGGTTGGGAGCAGTACTTC
TRBJ2-5 | few | TRBV29-1 | . | CSVEVGLGETQYF | TGCAGCGTTGAAGTCGGGTTAGGAGAGACCCAGTACTTC
TRBJ1-1 | . | TRBV11-1 | . | CASSLRTRGMNTEAFF | TGTGCCAGCAGCCTTAGGACCAGGGGCATGAACACTGAAGCTTTCTTT
TRBJ2-4 | . | TRBV6-2/TRBV6-3 | . | CASSYSRLLAKNIQYF | TGTGCCAGCAGTTACTCGAGACTGTTAGCCAAAAACATTCAGTACTTC
TRBJ1-2 | . | TRBV5-1 | . | CASSSDQGRNGYTF | TGCGCCAGCAGCTCGGACCAGGGAAGAAATGGCTACACCTTC
TRBJ2-7 | . | TRBV18 | . | CASSGRSGLYEQYF | TGTGCCAGCTCGGGACGGTCGGGACTTTACGAGCAGTACTTC
TRBJ1-1 | . | TRBV27 | . | CASSLWGLDTEAFF | TGTGCCAGCAGTTTATGGGGTTTAGACACTGAAGCTTTCTTT
TRBJ2-3 | once | TRBV3-1/TRBV3-2 | TRBD2 | CASGVAGDVDTQYF | TGTGCCAGCGGGGTAGCGGGAGATGTAGATACGCAGTATTTT
TRBJ2-5 | . | TRBV27 | . | CASSLLMGGSGETQYF | TGTGCCAGCAGTTTACTTATGGGGGGCAGTGGGGAGACCCAGTACTTC
TRBJ1-1 | once | TRBV29-1 | . | CSVVGSGTEAFF | TGCAGCGTTGTAGGCAGTGGAACTGAAGCTTTCTTT
TRBJ2-7 | . | TRBV6-5 | . | CASSSSLGTYEQYF | TGTGCCAGCAGCTCGTCCCTAGGAACCTACGAGCAGTACTTC
TRBJ1-2 | . | TRBV18 | TRBD1 | CASSPIPPGTGTYGYTF | TGTGCCAGCTCGCCGATACCACCCGGGACAGGGACCTATGGCTACACCTTC
TRBJ1-1 | . | TRBV6-5 | TRBD1 | CASSTGTGAFF | TGTGCCAGCAGTACCGGGACAGGAGCTTTCTTT
TRBJ1-5 | . | TRBV18 | . | CASSRTAENQPQHF | TGTGCCAGCTCACGGACGGCCGAAAATCAGCCCCAGCATTTT
TRBJ2-7 | . | TRBV28 | . | CASSGWGENSQRWEYEQYF | TGTGCCAGCAGTGGTTGGGGAGAGAACAGCCAACGCTGGGAATACGAGCAGTACTTC
TRBJ2-7 | once | TRBV28 | . | CASNFRDEQYF | TGTGCCAGCAATTTCAGGGACGAGCAGTACTTC
TRBJ2-7 | . | TRBV7-9 | TRBD2 | CASSKKVRGTSGSFHEQYF | TGTGCCAGCAGCAAAAAGGTTAGGGGGACTAGCGGGAGCTTCCACGAGCAGTACTTC